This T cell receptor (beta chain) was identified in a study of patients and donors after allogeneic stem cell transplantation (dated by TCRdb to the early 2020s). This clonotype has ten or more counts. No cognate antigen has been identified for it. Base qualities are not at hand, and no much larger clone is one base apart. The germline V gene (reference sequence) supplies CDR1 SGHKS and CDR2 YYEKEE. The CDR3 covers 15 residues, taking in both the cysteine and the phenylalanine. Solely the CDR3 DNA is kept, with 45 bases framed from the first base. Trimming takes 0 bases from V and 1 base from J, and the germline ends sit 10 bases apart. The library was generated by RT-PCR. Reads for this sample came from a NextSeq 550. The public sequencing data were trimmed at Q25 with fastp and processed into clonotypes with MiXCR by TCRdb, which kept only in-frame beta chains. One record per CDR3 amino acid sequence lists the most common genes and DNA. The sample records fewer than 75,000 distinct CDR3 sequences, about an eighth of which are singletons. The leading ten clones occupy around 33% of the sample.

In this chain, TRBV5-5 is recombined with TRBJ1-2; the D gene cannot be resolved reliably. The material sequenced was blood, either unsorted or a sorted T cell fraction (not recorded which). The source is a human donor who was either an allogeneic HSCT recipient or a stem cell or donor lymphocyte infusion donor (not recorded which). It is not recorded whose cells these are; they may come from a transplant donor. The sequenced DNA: TGTGCCAGCAGCTTGGAGGTGGCTAATAACTATGGCTACACCTTC. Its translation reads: CASSLEVANNYGYTF.